A single sample is the source of the 26 T cell receptor beta chains below, sequenced in a study of T cell clonality in common variable immunodeficiency. Clones were read by immunoSEQ multiplex PCR, and TCRdb kept only the in-frame ones, dropping some. Observed in the sample are about 52,000 clones, none of them singletons. Sequencing input: peripheral blood mononuclear cells. These receptors all come from a person aged 18-69 years in good health.

This clone has just a few counts. This may be a read error: a much more frequent sequence differs by one nucleotide. From the germline J gene comes the end of the CDR3, since the read stops 3 residues before it. This rearrangement joins TRBV7-8 to TRBJ1-2; D remains unclear. CDR3 length: 14 residues. Germline-derived CDR1 and CDR2 are SGHVS and FQNEAQ. This CDR3 is CASSRGPDQETYTF. Partial CDR3 DNA: TGTGCCAGCAGCAGAGGGCCAGACCAAGAGACC.

This clone was seen ten or more times. The CDR3 goes on 3 residues after the read ends, and that part is filled in from the germline J gene. J is TRBJ2-1 and V is TRBV6-1, with 12 bases aligning to TRBD2. The CDR3 loop spans 15 amino acids. CDR1 MNHNS and CDR2 SASEGT come from the germline V gene. With 3 bases clipped from V and 3 bases from J, the junction kept 0 bases outside the gene matches. CDR3 DNA, as far as it was read: TGTGCCAGCAGTGAGACTAGCGGGGGCTACAATGAG. This codes for CASSETSGGYNE. The CDR3 reads in full as CASSETSGGYNEQFF.

Many counts were recorded for this clone. Read data end 3 residues before the CDR3 end; the end is taken from the germline J gene. J is TRBJ1-1 and V is TRBV18, with 9 bases matching TRBD1. Germline V gene sequence: CDR1 KGHSH, CDR2 LQKENI. The CDR3 loop spans 15 amino acids. V lost 6 bases and J lost 1; bases outside the gene matches: 6. Partial CDR3 DNA: TGTGCCAGCTCCCTTTGGACAGGGGAGAACACTGAA. This translates into CASSLWTGENTE. The full-length CDR3 reads as CASSLWTGENTEAFF.

This clone was detected many times. The DNA ends 3 residues before the CDR3 does, and the rest of the CDR3 is filled in from the germline J gene. Other nucleotide sequences in the sample specify the same CDR3. The V and J genes are TRBV7-6 and TRBJ2-3, with D maybe TRBD2 (7 bases). Germline V gives CDR1 SGHVS, CDR2 FNYEAQ. Trimming pared 0 bases from V and 1 base from J, leaving 17 bases between. This CDR3 contains 18 residues. The CDR3 here is CASSLAPIGGGRTDTQYF. CDR3 DNA, as far as it was read: TGTGCCAGCAGCTTAGCCCCGATCGGCGGGGGCCGCACAGATACG. The whole variable domain, filled in from reference TRBV7-6 and TRBJ2-3, reads GAGVSQSPRYKVTKRGQDVALRCDPISGHVSLYWYRQALGQGPEFLTYFNYEAQQDKSGLPNDRFSAERPEGSISTLTIQRTEQRDSAMYRCASSLAPIGGGRTDTQYFGPGTRLTVL.

At least ten counts were recorded for this clone. Read sequence stops 3 residues before the CDR3 end, and the germline J gene provides the missing end. This chain joins TRBV7-2 and TRBJ1-2, with 9 bases lining up with TRBD1. Germline loops: CDR1 SGHTA, CDR2 FQGNSA. The CDR3 loop spans 14 amino acids. The sequenced CDR3 bases are TGTGCCAGCAGCCGAGCCGGGACAGGGTTCGGC. This gives the protein CASSRAGTGFG. In full, the CDR3 reads CASSRAGTGFGYTF.

The sample holds many counts of this clone. The sequenced fragment ends 3 residues before the CDR3 boundary, so the rest is inferred from the germline J gene. V usage is TRBV2 and J usage is TRBJ2-2; D may be TRBD2 (6 bases). Germline lookup yields CDR1 SNHLY and CDR2 FYNNEI. This CDR3 is 15 amino acids long. V lost 6 bases and J 6 bases, leaving 17 bases between the germline ends. Here the CDR3 reads CASRWEFGGAGELFF. The DNA read from the CDR3 is TGTGCCAGCAGGTGGGAGTTCGGCGGGGCCGGGGAG.

This clone came up many times. The CDR3 extends 3 residues past the end of the read, so its final part is completed from the germline J gene. V usage is TRBV7-3 and J usage is TRBJ2-1; no clear D. This CDR3 is built from 13 residues. Germline V gives CDR1 SGHTA, CDR2 FQGTGA. Trimming shortened V by 2 bases and J by 7 bases, and 9 bases separated the two germline ends. The CDR3 bases that were read are TGTGCCAGCAGCTTACAAGGGTTGAATGAG. Protein sequence: CASSLQGLNE. From start to end, the CDR3 is CASSLQGLNEQFF.

This clone showed up just a few times. The CDR3 end is not reached by the read, which stops 3 residues before it; the germline J gene fills it in. The chain recombines TRBV18 with TRBJ1-2; D gene ambiguous. The CDR3 is 19 amino acids. The germline V gene encodes CDR1 KGHSH and CDR2 LQKENI. Here the CDR3 reads CASSPSRTSGRLEYNDYTF. Incomplete CDR3 DNA: TGTGCCAGCTCACCCTCCCGGACTAGCGGGAGGTTAGAGTACAATGAC.

This clone was counted many times. The CDR3 goes on 3 residues after the read ends, and that part is filled in from the germline J gene. The chain combines TRBV5-1 with TRBJ2-7; a weak D match, TRBD2 (6 bases). Germline-derived CDR1 and CDR2 are SGHRS and YFSETQ. The CDR3 runs to 14 residues. Trimming removed 1 base from V and 4 bases from J, with 12 bases in between. The CDR3 protein is CASSLLREGYEQYF. Incomplete CDR3 DNA: TGCGCCAGCAGCTTGTTGCGGGAAGGGTACGAG.

This clone occurred many times. The read halts 3 residues ahead of the CDR3 end, with the missing end drawn from the germline J gene. This chain uses TRBV7-6 with TRBJ1-1; D gene unclear. Germline assignment: CDR1 SGHVS and CDR2 FNYEAQ. CDR3 length: 12 amino acids. Trimming took off 6 bases at V and 2 bases at J, with 7 bases between the two ends. CDR3 bases read: TGTGCCAGCAGGCGTCAAAACACTGAA. This gives the protein CASRRQNTE. The entire CDR3 reads CASRRQNTEAFF.

This clone was recorded many times. The DNA ends 3 residues before the CDR3 does, and the rest of the CDR3 is filled in from the germline J gene. J is TRBJ2-7 and V is TRBV2; 8 bases map to TRBD2. CDR1 and CDR2 (germline): SNHLY, FYNNEI. CDR3 length: 14 amino acids. After removal of 6 bases from V and 3 bases from J, the junction contained 7 bases not matched to a gene. Partial CDR3 DNA: TGTGCCAGCAGACCAATAGCGGGATACTACGAG. It specifies CASRPIAGYYE. In full, the CDR3 is CASRPIAGYYEQYF.

This clone appeared many times. From the germline J gene comes the end of the CDR3, since the read stops 3 residues before it. This chain uses TRBV29-1 with TRBJ2-7; perhaps TRBD1 as D (6 bases). From germline, CDR1 is SQVTM and CDR2 ANQGSEA. V shed 1 base and J shed 4 bases, with 8 bases lying between them. The CDR3 extends over 12 amino acids. Incomplete CDR3 DNA: TGCAGCGTTGAAGGGGGGCCGTACGAG. Protein sequence: CSVEGGPYE. The whole CDR3 reads CSVEGGPYEQYF.

In this sample, this clone turned up many times. Sequencing ends 3 residues short of the CDR3 end; the germline J gene provides the rest. This chain uses TRBV20-1 with TRBJ2-3; D gene uncertain. CDR3 length equals 16 residues. V shed 6 bases and J shed 2 bases, with 21 bases lying between them. Germline values: CDR1 DFQATT, CDR2 SNEGSKA (reference sequence). This CDR3 reads CSAGLNSGQITDTQYF. CDR3 DNA, as far as it was read: TGCAGTGCCGGCCTCAATTCGGGTCAAATCACAGATACG.

This clone occurred many times. The sequenced fragment ends 3 residues before the CDR3 boundary, so the rest is inferred from the germline J gene. The chain recombines TRBV20-1 with TRBJ2-1, with D perhaps TRBD2 (6 bases). The germline CDR1 and CDR2 sequences are DFQATT and SNEGSKA (reference sequence). Deletions cut 1 base from V and 8 bases from J, with 21 bases between. The length of the CDR3 is 16 residues. The sequenced part of the CDR3 DNA is TGCAGTGCTAGAGTCATCGCGGAGGGGATTGGAGATGAG. It translates to CSARVIAEGIGDE. The complete CDR3 protein is CSARVIAEGIGDEQFF.

At least ten counts were recorded for this clone. Read coverage stops 3 residues before the CDR3 terminus; the germline J gene supplies the remainder. This chain joins TRBV10-3 and TRBJ1-2; no firm D call. Trimming removed 4 bases from V and 2 bases from J, with 8 bases in between. CDR3 length equals 13 residues. Germline V gene data show CDR1 as ENHRY and CDR2 as SYGVKD. CDR3 sequence: CAISGGENYGYTF. The DNA read from the CDR3 is TGTGCCATCAGTGGCGGCGAGAACTATGGC.

Worth noting for this clone: The read gets to within 3 residues of the CDR3 end, and the germline J gene fills in the rest. The chain carries TRBV7-3 and TRBJ2-2, with 11 bases aligning to TRBD1. The V gene's germline CDR1 is SGHTA and CDR2 FQGTGA. The CDR3 sequence is 15 residues long. CDR3 DNA (partial): TGTGCCAGCAGTTGGACAGGGGGCAAAAATTCACCG. The encoded protein is CASSWTGGKNSP. The full CDR3 protein reads CASSWTGGKNSPLFF.

CDR3 bases read: TGCAGCGTTGAGGGGACAGGGACCAACTATGGC. This codes for CSVEGTGTNYG. The full CDR3 protein reads CSVEGTGTNYGYTF. The J gene is TRBJ1-2, the V gene TRBV29-1; 9 bases map to TRBD1. Read data end 3 residues before the CDR3 end; the end is taken from the germline J gene. The CDR3 runs 14 residues. Germline values: CDR1 SQVTM, CDR2 ANQGSEA. V shed 3 bases, J shed 2 bases, and the junction held 4 bases outside the gene matches.

This clone was counted at least ten times. The DNA ends 3 residues before the CDR3 does, and the rest of the CDR3 is filled in from the germline J gene. The chain links TRBV2 to TRBJ2-7, with 8 bases lining up with TRBD1. This CDR3 is built from 13 residues. Germline CDR1 SNHLY, CDR2 FYNNEI. The trim removed 8 bases at V and 4 bases at J, leaving 7 bases unmatched. The CDR3 region is CASYRQGNYEQYF. CDR3 bases read: TGTGCCAGCTATAGACAGGGGAATTACGAG.

This clone was seen a handful of times. The DNA ends 3 residues before the CDR3 does, and the rest of the CDR3 is filled in from the germline J gene. The chain employs TRBV5-1 and TRBJ2-1; D not certain. Germline assignment: CDR1 SGHRS and CDR2 YFSETQ. CDR3 length: 13 residues. V was clipped by 5 bases and J by 0 bases, with 6 bases between them. CDR3 DNA, as far as it was read: TGCGCCAGCAGGCAGAGCTCCTACAATGAG. It yields the protein CASRQSSYNE. The entire CDR3 protein reads CASRQSSYNEQFF.

This clone was seen many times. The CDR3 end is not reached by the read, which stops 3 residues before it; the germline J gene fills it in. This chain joins TRBV10-3 and TRBJ1-2; no firm D call. CDR1 is ENHRY and CDR2 is SYGVKD in the germline V gene. This CDR3 comprises 17 residues. The germline V and J ends were trimmed by 0 bases and 0 bases, with 14 bases remaining between them. CDR3 bases read: TGTGCCATCAGTGAGTCGGGTTTGGGCGGGACTAACTATGGC. It yields the protein CAISESGLGGTNYG. The full-length CDR3 reads as CAISESGLGGTNYGYTF.

This clone was seen a few times. Read sequence stops 3 residues before the CDR3 end, and the germline J gene provides the missing end. J is TRBJ2-3 and V is TRBV6-2 or TRBV6-3; D unclear. The germline CDR1 and CDR2 sequences are MNHEY and SVGEGT. This CDR3 has 14 amino acids. The CDR3 loop reads CASSPPRYQETQYF. CDR3 DNA, as far as it was read: TGTGCCAGCAGCCCCCCCCGCTACCAAGAGACG.

In this sample, this clone turned up many times. The CDR3 end lies 3 residues beyond the end of the read and is filled in from the germline J gene. This rearrangement joins TRBV19 to TRBJ1-1; the D is unclear. V was cut by 8 bases and J by 1 base, with 5 bases left in between. The germline CDR1 and CDR2 sequences are LNHDA and SQIVND (reference sequence). The CDR3 sequence is 11 residues long. CDR3 loop: CASRGNTEAFF. The covered CDR3 bases are TGTGCCAGTCGAGGGAACACTGAA.

This clone was observed many times. The CDR3 DNA, read in part, is TGTGCCAGCTCACCCGGACTAGCGGGAGTCTACAATGAG. It encodes CASSPGLAGVYNE. The entire CDR3 is CASSPGLAGVYNEQFF. The V gene is TRBV18, the J gene TRBJ2-1; 13 bases match TRBD2. The CDR3 end falls 3 residues outside the read, so it is completed with the germline J gene. The CDR3 runs to 16 residues. V shed 3 bases and J 3 bases; nucleotides not matched to a gene: 2. Germline loops: CDR1 KGHSH, CDR2 LQKENI.

This clone was counted a few times. The read finishes 3 residues shy of the CDR3 end, and the germline J gene is used to complete it. The rearrangement links TRBV23-1 to TRBJ1-3, with D hard to call. TRBV23-1 belongs to the ORF category, with a function that is uncertain. CDR3 length: 12 amino acids. The covered CDR3 bases are TGCGCCAGCAGTCAATTCCCAAGACTC. Translation: CASSQFPRL. The complete CDR3 reads CASSQFPRLIYF.

This clone was seen repeatedly, ten times or more. The observed sequence ends 3 residues before the CDR3 terminus, with the missing tail filled in from the germline J gene. The chain has TRBV5-1 and TRBJ1-1; D unclear. This CDR3 has 13 residues. Trimming stripped 4 bases from V and 2 bases from J, with 9 bases between. In germline, CDR1 is SGHRS, CDR2 YFSETQ. This CDR3 is CASSDAGNTEAFF. The CDR3 DNA, read in part, is TGCGCCAGCAGCGACGCAGGAAACACTGAA. The entire variable domain, with the rest obtained from reference TRBV5-1 and TRBJ1-1, is as follows: KAGVTQTPRYLIKTRGQQVTLSCSPISGHRSVSWYQQTPGQGLQFLFEYFSETQRNKGNFPGRFSGRQFSNSRSEMNVSTLELGDSALYLCASSDAGNTEAFFGQGTRLTVV.

This clone turned up a few times. Since a much larger clone is just one base distant, this may be a read error. The read terminates 3 residues before the CDR3 end, so the remaining end is supplied by the germline J gene. This chain connects TRBV5-1 to TRBJ2-5, with 13 bases fitting TRBD2. This CDR3 is 17 amino acids long. Germline-derived CDR1 and CDR2 are SGHRS and YFSETQ. CDR3 DNA (partial): TGCGCCAGCAGCATAGGGACTAGCGGGGTCGGGACAGATACC. It translates to CASSIGTSGVGTDT. The full CDR3 protein is CASSIGTSGVGTDTQYF.